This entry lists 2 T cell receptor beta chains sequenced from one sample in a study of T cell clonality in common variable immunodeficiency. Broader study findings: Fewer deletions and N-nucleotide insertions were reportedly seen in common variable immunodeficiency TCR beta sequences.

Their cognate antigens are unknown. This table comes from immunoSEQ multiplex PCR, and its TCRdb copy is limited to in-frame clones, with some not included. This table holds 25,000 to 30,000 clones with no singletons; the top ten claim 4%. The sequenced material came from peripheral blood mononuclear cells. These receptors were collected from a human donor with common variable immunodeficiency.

CDR3 DNA, as far as it was read: TGTGCCAGTGGGGACACCGTCGGCACTGAA. Translation gives CASGDTVGTE. The CDR3, in full, reads CASGDTVGTEAFF. This rearrangement joins TRBV19 to TRBJ1-1; D perhaps matches TRBD1 (6 bases). Coverage ceases 3 residues before the CDR3 finishes, and the germline J gene fills in the end. With 8 bases removed from V and 4 bases from J, the gap between germline ends came to 14 bases. Germline V gene sequence: CDR1 LNHDA, CDR2 SQIVND (reference sequence). The CDR3 covers 13 residues.

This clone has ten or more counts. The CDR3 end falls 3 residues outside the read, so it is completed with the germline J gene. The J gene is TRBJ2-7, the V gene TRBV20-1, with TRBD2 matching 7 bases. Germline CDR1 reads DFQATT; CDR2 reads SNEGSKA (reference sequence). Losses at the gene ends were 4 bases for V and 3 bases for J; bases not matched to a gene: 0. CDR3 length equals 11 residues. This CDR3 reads CSAKRGYEQYF. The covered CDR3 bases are TGCAGTGCTAAGCGGGGCTACGAG.